The sample holds one count of the clone carrying this TCR beta chain. The data were taken from a study of blood T cell repertoires in COVID-19. Study background: Material from acute and convalescent COVID-19 was sourced from the United States, Italy and Spain. PBMCs, B-cell-depleted T cells, or T cells provided the cDNA or gDNA that made up the material.

Per the original data handling: Amplification of reference gene primers provided the estimated nucleated cell counts. The data were produced by immunoSEQ multiplex PCR, yet TCRdb's version contains in-frame clones alone and is incomplete. V and J calls and clone size are given by that table; D and trimming were obtained from the DNA. The table records under 300,000 clones, 88% of them present only once. CDR1 MNHEY and CDR2 SMNVEV come from the germline V gene (reference sequence). The CDR3 runs to 14 residues. The V end lost 6 bases, the J end lost 2 bases, and 11 bases lay between the germline ends. Donors of Cohort 3 who recovered were those that had two negative PCRs, clearance, or symptom resolution.

Sequenced material: PBMCs or T cells enriched from blood (not recorded which). The chain recombines TRBV27 with TRBJ1-3, with D perhaps matching TRBD1 (6 bases). This TCR was recovered from a woman aged 25-40 years who had recovered from COVID-19. The chain's CDR3 is CASRPGEAGNTIYF. The CDR3 nucleotides read TGTGCCAGCAGACCAGGGGAAGCTGGAAACACCATATATTTT.